The text below deals with one T cell receptor (beta chain). In germline, CDR1 is SGHVS, CDR2 FQNEAQ. After removal of 5 bases from V and 0 bases from J, the junction contained 4 bases not matched to a gene. The CDR3 has 15 residues. Source study methods: Reference gene primers were amplified, and this amplification served to estimate nucleated cell counts. TCRdb keeps only in-frame clones here, not all; method: immunoSEQ multiplex PCR. That table gives V, J and clone size, and the DNA gave D and trimming. Of about 250,000 clones in the sample, 85% were seen once. This sample was included in a study of blood T cell repertoires in COVID-19. The overall study: Donors in the United States, Italy and Spain gave samples during acute or convalescent COVID-19. PBMCs, B-cell-depleted T cells, or T cells provided the cDNA or gDNA that made up the material.

The chain joins TRBV7-8 to TRBJ2-3, with TRBD2 identical over 8 bases. This clonotype was sampled from a man aged 50-59 years with COVID-19, enrolled during active disease. Material: peripheral blood. CDR3 in DNA: TGTGCCAGCAGCCAGTCTAGCGGGAGCACAGATACGCAGTATTTT. Its translation: CASSQSSGSTDTQYF.